This entry describes one T cell receptor (beta chain). The method was immunoSEQ multiplex PCR; TCRdb's version includes in-frame clones alone and lacks a portion of them. The table shows hundreds of thousands of clones, with 70% to 90% occurring only once. This CDR3 spans 16 amino acids. Germline loops: CDR1 SGHRS, CDR2 YFSETQ. Losses at the gene ends were 3 bases for V and 1 base for J; bases not matched to a gene: 3. The data were obtained in a study of shared T cell receptors in the human thymus. The data were also submitted as part of a second study, on human thymus T cells. That report adds: There were highly overlapping thymic repertoires among unrelated individuals, as related research reported.

This TCR derives from a boy less than two years old with a congenital heart defect. J is TRBJ2-1 and V is TRBV5-1, with 11 bases aligning to TRBD2. Sequenced: thymocytes. The CDR3 sequence is CASSCRLAGSYNEQFF. The CDR3 DNA reads TGCGCCAGCAGCTGCCGACTAGCGGGATCCTACAATGAGCAGTTCTTC.